This record looks at one T cell receptor (beta chain) sequence and its context. This CDR3 spans 19 amino acids. Unmatched junction bases numbered 11, after V lost 4 bases and J lost 1 base. Per the germline V gene, CDR1 is SGHRS and CDR2 is YFSETQ. This record belongs to a study of control samples from healthy donors and cancer patients. The data were produced by immunoSEQ multiplex PCR, yet TCRdb's version contains in-frame clones alone and is incomplete. The top ten clones hold about 1.5% of a sample with under 100,000 clones, approximately 93% of them seen once. The sequenced material came from blood. The chain joins TRBV5-1 to TRBJ2-3; TRBD2 aligns across 14 bases. This clonotype was sampled from a woman between 25 and 40 years old in good health. Here the CDR3 DNA reads TGCGCCAGCAGCCCCCTAAATCCGGGACTAGCGGGAGGCACAGATACGCAGTATTTT. It encodes CASSPLNPGLAGGTDTQYF.